The 14 T cell receptor beta chains below all came from one sample that was sequenced in a study of human T cells and chemical hapten exposure. Stated time point: patch test 2, 6 weeks after DPC sensitization. Sample treatment: therapeutic diphenylcyclopropenone sensitization with weekly scalp DPC. MiXCR, run by TCRdb on the RACE reads, gives a single entry per CDR3 protein. The data show 80,000 to 95,000 distinct CDR3 sequences, around 10% seen once. The sample was whole blood, taken in connection with sensitization to the hapten diphenylcyclopropenone (DPC). The receptors derive from a man aged 18 to 35 with alopecia areata. Some clones in this sample may be carry-over from other donors' samples.

J is TRBJ2-3 and V is TRBV19; 7 nucleotides align to TRBD1. Germline lookup yields CDR1 LNHDA and CDR2 SQIVND (reference sequence). The V and J ends lost 6 bases and 6 bases, in that order; junction bases with no gene match: 6. CDR3 length equals 13 residues. CDR3 sequence reads: CASSPTGTDTQYF. The CDR3 bases are TGTGCCAGTAGCCCGACAGGGACGGATACGCAGTATTTT.

This chain links TRBV28 with TRBJ2-1; the D gene is possibly TRBD2 (6 bases). The germline V gene encodes CDR1 MDHEN and CDR2 SYDVKM. The CDR3 sequence is 13 residues long. Between the trimmed V and J ends, which lost 3 bases and 8 bases, there was a span of 11 bases. The CDR3 loop reads CASSLAGRHEQFF. The CDR3 coding sequence is TGTGCCAGCAGTTTGGCAGGGAGGCATGAGCAGTTCTTC.

This clonotype came up many times. The chain carries TRBV7-9 and TRBJ1-1, with TRBD1 as a possible D gene (5 bases). Trimming pared 10 bases from V and 5 bases from J, leaving 17 bases between. CDR1 SEHNR and CDR2 FQNEAQ come from the germline V gene (reference sequence). CDR3 size: 13 residues. CDR3 residues: CATILRGWTEAFF. For the CDR3, the DNA is TGTGCCACCATCCTTCGGGGGTGGACTGAAGCTTTCTTT.

This clonotype was detected a few times. CDR3 in DNA: TGCGCCAGCAGCATCTATGCAGACAGACCTTTACCGTACCAAGAGACCCAGTACTTC. This codes for CASSIYADRPLPYQETQYF. The chain uses TRBV5-1 and TRBJ2-5; the D gene is possibly TRBD1 (5 bases). CDR1 SGHRS and CDR2 YFSETQ come from the germline V gene. The germline V and J ends were trimmed by 4 bases and 0 bases, with 25 bases remaining between them. CDR3 length: 19 amino acids.

This clonotype was seen repeatedly, ten times or more. The chain joins TRBV5-6 to TRBJ2-2; TRBD1 agrees at 7 bases. The germline V gene has CDR1 SGHDT and CDR2 YYEEEE. The CDR3 sequence is 16 residues long. The V gene end was trimmed by 3 bases and the J gene end by 4 bases; junction bases not matched to a gene: 9. The CDR3 nucleotides read TGTGCCAGCAGCTCCTTCTCGGGACAGCGCACCGGGGAGCTGTTTTTT. It codes for CASSSFSGQRTGELFF.

The V gene is TRBV5-1, the J gene TRBJ2-7; D may be TRBD1 or TRBD2 (5 bases each). This CDR3 contains 12 residues. V shed 1 base and J shed 5 bases, with 7 bases lying between them. Germline values: CDR1 SGHRS, CDR2 YFSETQ. CDR3 sequence reads: CASSLRGHEQYF. The DNA of the CDR3 is TGCGCCAGCAGCTTGAGGGGACACGAGCAGTACTTC.

In its sample, this clonotype was seen a few times. This chain uses TRBV12-3 or TRBV12-4 with TRBJ1-5; D gene ambiguous. The CDR3 consists of 15 residues. V shed 3 bases and J shed 3 bases, with 12 bases lying between them. DNA for the CDR3: TGTGCCAGCAGTTTTGACTTTTCAAACAATCAGCCCCAGCATTTT. This gives the protein CASSFDFSNNQPQHF.

This clonotype has a handful of counts. The chain links TRBV9 to TRBJ1-4; tentatively, D is TRBD1 (5 bases). The CDR3 is made up of 16 amino acids. V was trimmed by 7 bases and J by 5 bases, leaving 21 bases between them. CDR1 is SGDLS, CDR2 YYNGEE, per germline. The CDR3 protein is CASSVSNDRWNEKLFF. DNA of the CDR3: TGTGCCAGCTCCGTTAGTAACGACAGATGGAATGAAAAACTGTTTTTT.

This clonotype appeared a few times. The V gene is TRBV10-3, the J gene TRBJ2-5; possibly TRBD1 for D (5 bases). CDR1 is ENHRY, CDR2 SYGVKD, per germline. This CDR3 comprises 12 residues. With 3 bases removed from V and 5 bases from J, the gap between germline ends came to 7 bases. Here the CDR3 reads CAISDQGETQYF. CDR3 DNA sequence: TGTGCCATCAGTGACCAGGGCGAGACCCAGTACTTC.

This clonotype has more than one count but fewer than ten. V is TRBV5-6 and J is TRBJ2-3; no definite D call. V lost 1 base, J lost 5 bases, and 14 bases lay in between. This CDR3 region has 15 residues. Germline-derived CDR1 and CDR2 are SGHDT and YYEEEE. CDR3 region: CASSLRVTVQDTQYF. The CDR3 region has the DNA TGTGCCAGCAGCTTGAGGGTCACGGTGCAAGATACGCAGTATTTT.

This chain connects TRBV9 to TRBJ1-2; 10 bases agree with TRBD1. Germline V gene sequence: CDR1 SGDLS, CDR2 YYNGEE. Trimming at V came to 3 bases and at J to 9 bases, leaving 5 bases not matched to a gene. The CDR3 spans 13 residues. CDR3 DNA: TGTGCCAGCAGCGCGCCGGGACAGGGGAGCTACACCTTC. Translated: CASSAPGQGSYTF.

The table lists this clonotype with many counts. The rearrangement links TRBV24-1 to TRBJ2-5; D remains ambiguous. The CDR3 totals 13 residues. Germline V gene sequence: CDR1 KGHDR, CDR2 SFDVKD. With 3 bases removed from V and 0 bases from J, the gap between germline ends came to 4 bases. CDR3 DNA: TGTGCCACCAGTGATGTGAACCAAGAGACCCAGTACTTC. Amino acids: CATSDVNQETQYF.

This clonotype appeared many times. The chain has TRBV29-1 and TRBJ2-1, with D possibly TRBD1 on 5 matching bases. The germline V and J ends were trimmed by 7 bases and 9 bases, with 16 bases remaining between them. From germline, CDR1 is SQVTM and CDR2 ANQGSEA. This CDR3 has 12 residues. For the CDR3, the DNA is TGCAGCGCCCTGGCCAGGGCTACTGAGCAGTTCTTC. Protein: CSALARATEQFF.

This clonotype was counted a few times. Here the CDR3 DNA reads TGTGCCAGCAGCGATCAAAATAGCACAGATACGCAGTATTTT. Residues: CASSDQNSTDTQYF. The rearrangement uses TRBV21-1 and TRBJ2-3. TRBV21-1 is listed as a pseudogene. The CDR3 is 14 amino acids.